Below, 17 T cell receptor beta chains from the same sample are listed, as sequenced in a study of metastatic and nonmetastatic thyroid tumors. Among the patients, none had received any treatment before thyroid surgery. TCRdb re-called the PCR reads with MiXCR. The sample includes some 40,000 clones, approximately 19% of them seen just once. Source material: blood. These receptors all come from a female donor with papillary thyroid cancer or a benign thyroid nodule (not recorded which). Some clones in this sample may be carry-over from other donors' samples.

This clone has a count of ten or more. This chain uses TRBV7-2 with TRBJ2-7; D remains unclear. The CDR3 extends over 15 amino acids. Germline V gene lookup returns CDR1 SGHTA and CDR2 FQGNSA. V was shortened by 3 bases and J by 1 base, with 13 bases between the two germline ends. The CDR3 reads CASSFVDTGSYEQYF. In DNA, the CDR3 is TGTGCCAGCAGCTTTGTGGATACGGGTTCCTACGAGCAGTACTTC.

This clone was seen a few times. The chain recombines TRBV2 with TRBJ2-7; weak D call: TRBD2 (5 bases). The CDR3 covers 12 residues. Trimming left V 5 bases short and J 7 bases short, with 12 bases between. The V gene's germline CDR1 is SNHLY and CDR2 FYNNEI. Here the CDR3 reads CASSTPGNEQYF. The CDR3 coding sequence is TGTGCCAGCAGTACTCCGGGAAATGAGCAGTACTTC. Full variable domain (remainder filled in from reference TRBV2 and TRBJ2-7): EPEVTQTPSHQVTQMGQEVILRCVPISNHLYFYWYRQILGQKVEFLVSFYNNEISEKSEIFDDQFSVERPDGSNFTLKIRSTKLEDSAMYFCASSTPGNEQYFGPGTRLTVT.

There are a few counts of this clone. The J gene is TRBJ1-6, the V gene TRBV27; D perhaps matches TRBD1 (5 bases). Germline V gene sequence: CDR1 MNHEY, CDR2 SMNVEV (reference sequence). Trimming stripped 3 bases from V and 6 bases from J, with 21 bases between. The CDR3 has 18 amino acids. CDR3 bases: TGTGCCAGCAGTTTGTGGGGACTCTCCTGGTCTGTTAATTCACCCCTCCACTTT. It encodes CASSLWGLSWSVNSPLHF.

By its share, this clone is medium-sized. The V and J genes are TRBV6-1 and TRBJ2-7; D possibly matches TRBD1 or TRBD2 (5 bases each). From germline, CDR1 is MNHNS and CDR2 SASEGT. V lost 7 bases and J lost 0, with 19 bases in between. CDR3 length: 16 residues. The CDR3 DNA is TGTGCCAGCACAGTCCGGGACCACTCCGACTCCTACGAGCAGTACTTC. Protein: CASTVRDHSDSYEQYF.

A note on this clone: This may come from a read error, since a much larger clone is one base off. The CDR3 loop reads CASSPTSGRRANIQYF. The CDR3 nucleotides read TGCGCCAGCAGCCCTACTAGCGGGAGGCGTGCGAACATTCAGTACTTC. The rearrangement links TRBV4-1 to TRBJ2-4, with TRBD2 matching over 12 bases. CDR3 size: 16 residues. The ends lost 4 bases at V and 7 bases at J; junction bases unmatched: 8. In germline, CDR1 is MGHRA, CDR2 YSYEKL.

The chain carries TRBV28 and TRBJ1-3; D possibly corresponds to TRBD1 (6 bases). With 6 bases removed from V and 4 bases from J, the gap between germline ends came to 19 bases. CDR1 and CDR2 (germline): MDHEN, SYDVKM. The CDR3 runs to 16 residues. The CDR3 sequence is CASSIGSGAKGNTIYF. The DNA for the CDR3 is TGTGCCAGCAGCATTGGGTCAGGGGCTAAGGGAAACACCATATATTTT.

The sample holds many counts of this clone. This chain links TRBV6-1 with TRBJ2-4; TRBD2 agrees at 8 bases. V lost 5 bases and J lost 4; bases outside the gene matches: 4. This CDR3 has 14 residues. Germline lookup yields CDR1 MNHNS and CDR2 SASEGT. Here the CDR3 reads CASSRGGSKNIQYF. In nucleotides, the CDR3 is TGTGCCAGCAGTCGGGGGGGCTCAAAAAACATTCAGTACTTC.

This sequence joins TRBV11-2 and TRBJ2-5; D call uncertain. With 4 bases removed from V and 7 bases from J, the gap between germline ends came to 19 bases. CDR1 SGHAT and CDR2 FQNNGV come from the germline V gene. This CDR3 spans 15 amino acids. The CDR3 DNA sequence: TGTGCCAGCAGCTCCTCTCGCTCCCCTGGAAGGACCCAGTACTTC. This sequence encodes CASSSSRSPGRTQYF. Drawing the rest from reference TRBV11-2 and TRBJ2-5, the complete variable domain is EAGVAQSPRYKIIEKRQSVAFWCNPISGHATLYWYQQILGQGPKLLIQFQNNGVVDDSQLPKDRFSAERLKGVDSTLKIQPAKLEDSAVYLCASSSSRSPGRTQYFGPGTRLLVL.

J is TRBJ2-7 and V is TRBV20-1; D is undetermined. Trimming took 2 bases from V and 7 from J, leaving 21 bases between them. The CDR3 sequence is 15 residues long. Germline V gene lookup returns CDR1 DFQATT and CDR2 SNEGSKA (reference sequence). CDR3 DNA: TGCAGTGCTAGACCCTCCTCCGCGCGGTTGGAGGAGCAGTACTTC. This sequence encodes CSARPSSARLEEQYF.

In this sample, this clone turned up many times. V usage is TRBV5-1 and J usage is TRBJ2-1; unclear D gene. Germline loops: CDR1 SGHRS, CDR2 YFSETQ. The CDR3 spans 11 residues. The V gene lost 2 bases and the J gene lost 5 bases, with 2 bases spanning the gap. The DNA for the CDR3 is TGCGCCAGCAGCTTAAACAATGAGCAGTTCTTC. Its translation: CASSLNNEQFF.

As concerns this clone: A much larger clone sits a single nucleotide away, making a read error possible. In the same sample, other DNA sequences code for this CDR3. The chain joins TRBV4-1 to TRBJ2-1; no reliable D call. The CDR3 runs to 16 residues. CDR1 and CDR2 (germline): MGHRA, YSYEKL. Trimming shortened V by 6 bases and J by 2 bases, and 17 bases separated the two germline ends. This chain's CDR3 is CASSRDIGKAYNEQFF. CDR3 nucleotides: TGCGCCAGCAGTCGAGATATAGGGAAAGCCTACAATGAGCAGTTCTTC.

In this sample, this clone turned up many times. J is TRBJ1-1 and V is TRBV2; D possibly corresponds to TRBD1 (5 bases). CDR3 length equals 13 residues. V was pared by 4 bases and J by 3 bases, with 9 bases between. Germline lookup yields CDR1 SNHLY and CDR2 FYNNEI. The CDR3 here is CASSVEGHTEAFF. The CDR3 DNA is TGTGCCAGCAGTGTAGAGGGGCACACTGAAGCTTTCTTT.

This clone was detected ten times or more. The chain recombines TRBV20-1 with TRBJ2-3, with 15 bases matching TRBD2. V lost 5 bases and J lost 2; bases outside the gene matches: 11. CDR3 size: 18 residues. Germline V gene data show CDR1 as DFQATT and CDR2 as SNEGSKA (reference sequence). For the CDR3, the DNA is TGCAGTGCTGAGCCGGGACTAGCGGGAGGTCTCCCCACAGATACGCAGTATTTT. Protein product: CSAEPGLAGGLPTDTQYF.

This clone was seen at least ten times. This chain joins TRBV6-2 or TRBV6-3 and TRBJ2-7, with 11 positions matching TRBD1. V lost 2 bases, J lost 7 bases, and 7 bases stayed unmatched. The germline V gene encodes CDR1 MNHEY and CDR2 SVGEGT. CDR3 length: 15 residues. The CDR3 DNA reads TGTGCCAGCAGTTACCCCGGACAGGGGGCGCGGGAGCAGTACTTC. Translating gives CASSYPGQGAREQYF.

The V gene is TRBV6-2 or TRBV6-3, the J gene TRBJ2-7; 9 bases match TRBD1. Germline loops: CDR1 MNHEY, CDR2 SVGEGT. The V and J ends lost 7 bases and 5 bases, in that order; junction bases with no gene match: 9. CDR3 size: 14 residues. The CDR3 DNA reads TGTGCCAGCACCGGGACAGGGCATATTGACGAGCAGTACTTC. Protein: CASTGTGHIDEQYF.

This clone was found many times. The chain links TRBV4-2 to TRBJ2-1; 8 nucleotides line up with TRBD2. The germline gives CDR1 LGHNA, CDR2 YNFKEQ. The CDR3 has 17 amino acids. With V trimmed by 0 bases and J by 5 bases, 9 bases remained unmatched. DNA for the CDR3: TGTGCCAGCAGCCAAGATAATCGACTAGCGAGGGACAATGAGCAGTTCTTC. This gives the protein CASSQDNRLARDNEQFF.

The sample holds many counts of this clone. The rearrangement links TRBV6-4 to TRBJ2-3, with a possible D match to TRBD2 (6 bases). Trimming stripped 2 bases from V and 8 bases from J, with 11 bases between. The CDR3 is 13 residues long. The germline V gene has CDR1 MRHNA and CDR2 SNTAGT. The CDR3 protein is CASSDTGGTTQYF. The CDR3 DNA sequence: TGTGCCAGCAGTGACACGGGCGGGACTACGCAGTATTTT.